This T cell receptor (beta chain) was sequenced for a study of T cells after yellow fever vaccination. From germline, CDR1 is SGDLS and CDR2 YYNGEE. The V gene lost 3 bases and the J gene lost 10 bases, with 17 bases spanning the gap. The CDR3 is 15 residues long. UMIs and a universal primer site were added when TCR cDNA was made by 5'RACE template switching. Each CDR3 protein is one row after TCRdb ran MiXCR on the 5' RACE reads. The profile covers around 350,000 distinct CDR3 sequences, with 9.5% to 13% appearing a single time and around 19% taken by the ten largest. Study findings and constraints: A small proportion of clonotypes was detected in both the CD4 and CD8 compartments.

Worth noting for this clonotype: As yet, its antigen is unknown.

The rearrangement joins TRBV9 to TRBJ1-6; a possible D gene is TRBD1 (6 bases). The receptor's source is a man aged 18 to 29 who received the YFV17D yellow fever vaccine. Here the sequenced sample was PBMCs, taken on the day of the first yellow fever vaccination. The CDR3 DNA sequence: TGTGCCAGCAGCGCCCGAGGGGGAATAAGATCACCCCTCCACTTT. Its protein product is CASSARGGIRSPLHF.